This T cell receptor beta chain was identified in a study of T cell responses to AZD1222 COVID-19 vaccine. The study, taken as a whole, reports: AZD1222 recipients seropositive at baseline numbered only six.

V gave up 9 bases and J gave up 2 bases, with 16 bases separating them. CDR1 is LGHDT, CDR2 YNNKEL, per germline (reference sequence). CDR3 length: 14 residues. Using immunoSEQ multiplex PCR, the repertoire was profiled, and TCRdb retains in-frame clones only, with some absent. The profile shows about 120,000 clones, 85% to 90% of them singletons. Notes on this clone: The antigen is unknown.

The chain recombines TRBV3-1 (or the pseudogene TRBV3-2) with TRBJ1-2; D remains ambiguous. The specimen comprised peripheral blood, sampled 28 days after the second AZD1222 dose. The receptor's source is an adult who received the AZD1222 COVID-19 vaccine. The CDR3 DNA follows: TGTGCCAGTGATAACGGACGGAAAAACTATGGCTACACCTTC. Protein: CASDNGRKNYGYTF.